This T cell receptor beta chain was recovered during a study of T-cell memory formation after mild COVID-19. For the study at large: Each donor largely had its own TCR clusters.

The germline gives CDR1 SEHNR, CDR2 FQNEAQ (reference sequence). V was clipped by 5 bases and J by 3 bases, with 11 bases between them. The length of the CDR3 is 13 residues. Barcoded TCR alpha and TCR beta cDNA libraries with UMIs came from 5'RACE using constant-segment primers. TCRdb fed the 5' RACE reads into MiXCR, producing one record per CDR3 protein. In the table there are a few hundred thousand distinct CDR3 sequences, around 25% of which are singletons. Findings and limits, study-wide: Some clones that responded were present in memory (sampled pre-infection), which suggests cross-reactive memory joined.

As for this clonotype: Its antigen is unknown.

Sequenced input: PBMCs or a T cell subset sorted from them (not recorded which). This sequence originates from an adult woman who had mild COVID-19 (a few samples of this study predate the infection). Cell type and time point are not known. The V call is TRBV7-9, the J call TRBJ2-7, with D perhaps TRBD1 or TRBD2 (5 bases each). CDR3 sequence (DNA): TGTGCCAGCAGCCACGGGGCGATCTACGAGCAGTACTTC. Its translation is CASSHGAIYEQYF. The full variable domain, with the rest looked up from reference TRBV7-9 and TRBJ2-7, is DTGVSQNPRHKITKRGQNVTFRCDPISEHNRLYWYRQTLGQGPEFLTYFQNEAQLEKSRLLSDRFSAERPKGSFSTLEIQRTEQGDSAMYLCASSHGAIYEQYFGPGTRLTVT.